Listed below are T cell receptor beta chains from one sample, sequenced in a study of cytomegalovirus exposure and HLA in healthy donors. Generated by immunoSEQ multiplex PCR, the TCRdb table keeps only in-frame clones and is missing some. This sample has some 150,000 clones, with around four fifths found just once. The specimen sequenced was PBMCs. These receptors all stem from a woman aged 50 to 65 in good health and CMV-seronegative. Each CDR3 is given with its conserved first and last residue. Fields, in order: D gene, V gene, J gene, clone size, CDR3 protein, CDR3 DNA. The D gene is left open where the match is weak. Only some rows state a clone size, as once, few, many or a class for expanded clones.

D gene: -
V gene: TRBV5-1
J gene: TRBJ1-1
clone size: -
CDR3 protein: CASSFNLGDTEAFF
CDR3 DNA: TGCGCCAGCAGCTTCAATCTCGGAGACACTGAAGCTTTCTTT

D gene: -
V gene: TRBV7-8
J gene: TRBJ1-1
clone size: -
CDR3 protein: CASSPSGGADTEAFF
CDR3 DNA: TGCGCCAGCAGTCCCTCGGGGGGAGCGGACACTGAAGCTTTCTTT

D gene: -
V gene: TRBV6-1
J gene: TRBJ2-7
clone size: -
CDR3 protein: CASSSTPSWEQYF
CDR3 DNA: TGTGCCAGCAGTTCTACCCCCTCTTGGGAGCAGTACTTC

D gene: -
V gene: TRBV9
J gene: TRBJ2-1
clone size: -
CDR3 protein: CASSTSGQANEQFF
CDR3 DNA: TGTGCCAGCAGCACCTCGGGACAAGCGAATGAGCAGTTCTTC

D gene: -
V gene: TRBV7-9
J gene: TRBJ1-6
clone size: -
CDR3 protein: CASSLQGQGRNSPLHF
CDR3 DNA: TGTGCCAGCAGCTTACAGGGGCAGGGTAGGAATTCACCCCTCCACTTT

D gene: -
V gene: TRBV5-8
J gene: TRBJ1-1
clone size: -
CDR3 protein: CASNSRAYTEAFF
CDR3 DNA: TGTGCCAGCAACTCGAGGGCCTACACTGAAGCTTTCTTT

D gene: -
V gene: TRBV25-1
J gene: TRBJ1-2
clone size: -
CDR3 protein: CASSEQSKTNGYTF
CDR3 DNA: TGTGCCAGCAGTGAACAGTCCAAAACTAATGGCTACACCTTC

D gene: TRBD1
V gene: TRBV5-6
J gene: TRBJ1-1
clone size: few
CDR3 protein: CASSLLGQVGTEAFF
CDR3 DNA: TGTGCCAGCAGCTTGTTGGGACAGGTAGGGACTGAAGCTTTCTTT

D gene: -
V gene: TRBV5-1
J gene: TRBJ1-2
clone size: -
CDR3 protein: CASSQGGQLYGYTF
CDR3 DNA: TGCGCCAGCAGTCAGGGTGGACAGTTATATGGCTACACCTTC

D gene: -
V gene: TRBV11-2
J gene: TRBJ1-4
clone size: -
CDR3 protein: CASSLAYREKLFF
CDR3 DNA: TGTGCCAGCAGCTTAGCCTACAGGGAAAAACTGTTTTTT

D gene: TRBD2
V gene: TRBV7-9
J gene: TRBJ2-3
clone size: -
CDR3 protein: CASNTIAGGGTDTQYF
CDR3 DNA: TGTGCCAGCAACACCATAGCGGGGGGAGGGACAGATACGCAGTATTTT

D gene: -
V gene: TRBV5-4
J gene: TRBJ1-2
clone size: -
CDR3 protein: CASSYPMGGDYGYTF
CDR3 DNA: TGTGCCAGCAGCTATCCGATGGGCGGGGACTATGGCTACACCTTC

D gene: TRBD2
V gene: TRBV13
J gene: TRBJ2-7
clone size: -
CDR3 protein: CASSTRAGGQQYF
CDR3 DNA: TGTGCCAGCAGCACTCGGGCGGGGGGTCAGCAGTACTTC

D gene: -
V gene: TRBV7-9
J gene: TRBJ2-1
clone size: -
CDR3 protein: CASSTTEGPYNEQFF
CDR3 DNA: TGTGCCAGCAGCACGACCGAGGGCCCTTACAATGAGCAGTTCTTC

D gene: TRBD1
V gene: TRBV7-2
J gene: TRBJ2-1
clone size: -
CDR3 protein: CASSFSGTADYNEQFF
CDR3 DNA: TGTGCCAGCAGCTTCTCCGGGACAGCCGATTACAATGAGCAGTTCTTC

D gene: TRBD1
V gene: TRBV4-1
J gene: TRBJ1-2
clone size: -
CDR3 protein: CASSQGTGASGYTF
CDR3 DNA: TGCGCCAGCAGCCAAGGGACAGGGGCATCTGGCTACACCTTC

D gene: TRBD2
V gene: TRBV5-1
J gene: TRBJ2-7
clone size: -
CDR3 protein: CASGLAGGLPYAQYF
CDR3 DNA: TGCGCCAGCGGATTAGCGGGAGGGTTACCCTACGCGCAGTACTTC

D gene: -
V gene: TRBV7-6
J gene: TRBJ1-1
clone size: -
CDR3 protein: CASSLASGNTEAFF
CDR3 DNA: TGTGCCAGCAGCTTAGCAAGCGGGAACACTGAAGCTTTCTTT

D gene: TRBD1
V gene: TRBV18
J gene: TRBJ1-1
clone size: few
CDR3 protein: CASSPFEGADTEAFF
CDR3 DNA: TGTGCCAGCTCACCTTTTGAGGGGGCTGACACTGAAGCTTTCTTT

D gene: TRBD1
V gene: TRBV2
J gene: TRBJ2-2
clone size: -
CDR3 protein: CASSGQGTGELFF
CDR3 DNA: TGTGCCAGCAGTGGACAGGGCACCGGGGAGCTGTTTTTT

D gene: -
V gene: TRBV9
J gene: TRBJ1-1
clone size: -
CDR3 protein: CASSLTWGRTEAFF
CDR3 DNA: TGTGCCAGCAGCCTAACATGGGGGAGGACTGAAGCTTTCTTT

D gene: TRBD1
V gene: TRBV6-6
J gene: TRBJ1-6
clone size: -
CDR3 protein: CAGSLGQNNSPLHF
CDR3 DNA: TGTGCCGGCAGCCTGGGACAGAACAATTCACCCCTCCACTTT

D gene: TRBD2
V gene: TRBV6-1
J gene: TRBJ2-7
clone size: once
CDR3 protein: CASRVGLAGGGEQYF
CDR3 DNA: TGTGCCAGCAGGGTGGGACTAGCGGGAGGGGGGGAGCAGTACTTC

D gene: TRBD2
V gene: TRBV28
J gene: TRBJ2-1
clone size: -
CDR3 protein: CASRFIRGESSYNEQFF
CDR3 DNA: TGTGCCAGCAGATTTATACGGGGGGAAAGCTCCTACAATGAGCAGTTCTTC

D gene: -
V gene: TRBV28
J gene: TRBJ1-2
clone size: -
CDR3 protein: CASRPSDSQGRIYGYTF
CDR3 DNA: TGTGCCAGCCGTCCTTCAGATAGTCAGGGGCGGATTTATGGCTACACCTTC

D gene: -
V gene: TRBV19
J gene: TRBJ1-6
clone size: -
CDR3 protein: CASRASINSPLHF
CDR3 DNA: TGTGCCAGTAGAGCGTCGATTAATTCACCCCTCCACTTT

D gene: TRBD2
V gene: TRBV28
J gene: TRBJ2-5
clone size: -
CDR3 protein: CASTHPGLAGETQYF
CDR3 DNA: TGTGCCAGCACCCACCCGGGACTAGCGGGAGAGACCCAGTACTTC